This T cell receptor beta chain was recorded in a study of blood T cell repertoires in COVID-19. Authors' processing steps: Quantification of nucleated cells was approximated via reference gene primer amplification. Clones were read by immunoSEQ multiplex PCR, and TCRdb kept only the in-frame ones, dropping some. The DNA was the basis for D and trimming; V, J and clone size are from that table. The repertoire holds more than 200,000 clones, less than 90% seen once, with around 4.2% in the top ten. The sample consisted of peripheral blood. The source of this sequence is a man in his fifties or sixties with acute or convalescent COVID-19.

The CDR3 loop is CASSTSIPSSYNEQFF. The CDR3 DNA follows: TGTGCCAGCAGCACCTCGATCCCGAGCTCCTACAATGAGCAGTTCTTC. The rearrangement links TRBV5-8 to TRBJ2-1; no clear D gene. Germline CDR1 reads SGHTS; CDR2 reads YDEGEE. CDR3 length equals 16 residues. V shed 4 bases and J shed 0 bases, with 14 bases lying between them. Full variable domain (missing parts from reference TRBV5-8 and TRBJ2-1): EAGVTQSPTHLIKTRGQQATLRCSPISGHTSVYWYQQALGLGLQFLLWYDEGEERNRGNFPPRFSGRQFPNYSSELNVNALELEDSALYLCASSTSIPSSYNEQFFGPGTRLTVL.